This TCR beta chain was captured in a study of cytomegalovirus exposure and HLA in healthy donors. General study findings and limits: At a 0.05 false discovery rate, a later analysis found about 17,000 TCR beta sequences to be associated with HLA alleles.

Notes on this clone: The antigen remains undetermined.

Use of 60 Vbeta and 13 Jbeta primers characterized the PCR. Assay used: immunoSEQ multiplex PCR; TCRdb lists only in-frame clones, some missing. The sample records about 150,000 clones, roughly 77% being singletons. The TCR was taken from a man aged 18-30 years in good health and CMV-seropositive. Material for sequencing was PBMCs.

CDR3 region: CASSYRGGNWNYGYTF. CDR3 nucleotides: TGCGCCAGCTCTTATAGGGGTGGGAATTGGAACTATGGCTACACCTTC. J is TRBJ1-2 and V is TRBV10-2, with a possible D match to TRBD1 (5 bases). Trimming pared 8 bases from V and 2 bases from J, leaving 21 bases between. Germline V CDR1 and CDR2: WSHSY, SAAADI. CDR3 length equals 16 residues.